This T cell receptor beta chain came from a study of shared clonotypes between healthy human individuals. There are 15 residues in the CDR3. V dropped 5 bases and J dropped 2 bases, with 16 bases sitting between them. Germline assignment: CDR1 SNHLY and CDR2 FYNNEI. Sequencing was performed with immunoSEQ multiplex PCR; in TCRdb, only in-frame clones are kept and a portion is missing. The sample holds roughly 1 million clones, about 74% seen once. The chain recombines TRBV2 with TRBJ2-7; the D gene is possibly TRBD1 (5 bases). Sequenced material: memory CD4+ T cells sorted from blood. Subset here: CD45RA-negative fraction. This sequence originates from a young man in good health. The CDR3: CASSTDSYQAYEQYF. CDR3 sequence (DNA): TGTGCCAGCAGTACAGACAGTTACCAAGCCTACGAGCAGTACTTC. The full variable domain, its missing parts supplied by reference TRBV2 and TRBJ2-7, is EPEVTQTPSHQVTQMGQEVILRCVPISNHLYFYWYRQILGQKVEFLVSFYNNEISEKSEIFDDQFSVERPDGSNFTLKIRSTKLEDSAMYFCASSTDSYQAYEQYFGPGTRLTVT.